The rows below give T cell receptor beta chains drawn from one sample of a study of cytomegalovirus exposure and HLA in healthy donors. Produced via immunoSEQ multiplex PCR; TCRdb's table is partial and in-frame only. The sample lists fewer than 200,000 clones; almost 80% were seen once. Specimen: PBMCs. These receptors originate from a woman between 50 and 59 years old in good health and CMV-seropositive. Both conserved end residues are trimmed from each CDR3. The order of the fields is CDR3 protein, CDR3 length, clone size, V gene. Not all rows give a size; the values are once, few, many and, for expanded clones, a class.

cdr3_aa: ASSQVGTVTDTQY; cdr3_length: 13; clone_size: NA; v_call: TRBV4-2
cdr3_aa: ASSLETGGAFYEQY; cdr3_length: 14; clone_size: NA; v_call: TRBV28
cdr3_aa: ASSLSAGRGQY; cdr3_length: 11; clone_size: NA; v_call: TRBV7-9
cdr3_aa: ATKSRRGPYEQY; cdr3_length: 12; clone_size: NA; v_call: TRBV6-6
cdr3_aa: ASSLAGRGASNTGELF; cdr3_length: 16; clone_size: NA; v_call: TRBV7-6
cdr3_aa: ASSILSEAF; cdr3_length: 9; clone_size: NA; v_call: TRBV7-2
cdr3_aa: ASSFDRNTDTQY; cdr3_length: 12; clone_size: NA; v_call: TRBV28
cdr3_aa: ASSLIGRGSTEAF; cdr3_length: 13; clone_size: NA; v_call: TRBV5-4
cdr3_aa: ASSYSGLALDEQF; cdr3_length: 13; clone_size: few; v_call: TRBV6-5
cdr3_aa: ASMLTGGRDEQF; cdr3_length: 12; clone_size: NA; v_call: TRBV6-1
cdr3_aa: ASSLAGYGYT; cdr3_length: 10; clone_size: NA; v_call: TRBV5-6
cdr3_aa: ASSLQGAANSPLH; cdr3_length: 13; clone_size: few; v_call: TRBV7-2
cdr3_aa: ASSLSPGGNYEQY; cdr3_length: 13; clone_size: NA; v_call: TRBV27
cdr3_aa: ASSVPQVTGANVLT; cdr3_length: 14; clone_size: NA; v_call: TRBV5-1
cdr3_aa: ASSRGGSAGELF; cdr3_length: 12; clone_size: NA; v_call: TRBV13
cdr3_aa: ASSLGDYGYT; cdr3_length: 10; clone_size: NA; v_call: TRBV5-1
cdr3_aa: ASSSYRQGHTEAF; cdr3_length: 13; clone_size: NA; v_call: TRBV28
cdr3_aa: ASSQNPGQGNTEAF; cdr3_length: 14; clone_size: once; v_call: TRBV19
cdr3_aa: ASIGQNTGELF; cdr3_length: 11; clone_size: NA; v_call: TRBV19
cdr3_aa: ASSEGGSHEQY; cdr3_length: 11; clone_size: NA; v_call: TRBV2
cdr3_aa: ASSSSGAGNTIY; cdr3_length: 12; clone_size: NA; v_call: TRBV19
cdr3_aa: ASSLTYSGYT; cdr3_length: 10; clone_size: NA; v_call: TRBV7-9
cdr3_aa: ATIGPAGSIETQY; cdr3_length: 13; clone_size: NA; v_call: TRBV2
cdr3_aa: ASSEADTPANTGELF; cdr3_length: 15; clone_size: NA; v_call: TRBV2
cdr3_aa: SAPSGDTQY; cdr3_length: 9; clone_size: NA; v_call: TRBV20-1
cdr3_aa: ASMAGGYYEQY; cdr3_length: 11; clone_size: NA; v_call: TRBV6-5
cdr3_aa: ASSYGQYNEQF; cdr3_length: 11; clone_size: NA; v_call: TRBV6-5
cdr3_aa: ASSFRTGNEQF; cdr3_length: 11; clone_size: NA; v_call: TRBV28
cdr3_aa: ASSLDSRQPQH; cdr3_length: 11; clone_size: NA; v_call: TRBV11-2
cdr3_aa: ASSPFEVNTEAF; cdr3_length: 12; clone_size: NA; v_call: TRBV18
cdr3_aa: ASSSGLEGEQY; cdr3_length: 11; clone_size: NA; v_call: TRBV6-5
cdr3_aa: ASSRPGGTSGISPQY; cdr3_length: 15; clone_size: NA; v_call: TRBV4-2
cdr3_aa: ASSWGTSGGAETQY; cdr3_length: 14; clone_size: few; v_call: TRBV5-6
cdr3_aa: ASNGGAAGELF; cdr3_length: 11; clone_size: NA; v_call: TRBV9
cdr3_aa: ASFQSLNEKLF; cdr3_length: 11; clone_size: NA; v_call: TRBV6-4
cdr3_aa: ASSLAIMGSSYEQY; cdr3_length: 14; clone_size: once; v_call: TRBV7-9
cdr3_aa: ASSSKSPGQGITQPQH; cdr3_length: 16; clone_size: NA; v_call: TRBV27
cdr3_aa: ASSEAPGQNYEQY; cdr3_length: 13; clone_size: NA; v_call: TRBV19
cdr3_aa: SAPRGNEQF; cdr3_length: 9; clone_size: NA; v_call: TRBV20-1
cdr3_aa: ASSFLPLRGTREKLF; cdr3_length: 15; clone_size: NA; v_call: TRBV7-2
cdr3_aa: ASSQSVLGGEQF; cdr3_length: 12; clone_size: NA; v_call: TRBV14
cdr3_aa: ASSLGDTSWWEQY; cdr3_length: 13; clone_size: NA; v_call: TRBV7-2
cdr3_aa: ASSQGGTDTQY; cdr3_length: 11; clone_size: NA; v_call: TRBV7-7
cdr3_aa: ASSLPRVRQGPRRKF; cdr3_length: 15; clone_size: NA; v_call: TRBV28
cdr3_aa: ASSPSSGRTYEQY; cdr3_length: 13; clone_size: NA; v_call: TRBV6-6
cdr3_aa: ASSSRLAGLETQY; cdr3_length: 13; clone_size: NA; v_call: TRBV9
cdr3_aa: ASSLSAGGGYNEQF; cdr3_length: 14; clone_size: NA; v_call: TRBV7-9
cdr3_aa: AISGPKTGGSGSSTDTQY; cdr3_length: 18; clone_size: NA; v_call: TRBV10-3
cdr3_aa: AISDGTLLGDEQY; cdr3_length: 13; clone_size: NA; v_call: TRBV10-3
cdr3_aa: ATSRQTGPGNTIY; cdr3_length: 13; clone_size: NA; v_call: TRBV15
cdr3_aa: ASSQEGEGVLETQY; cdr3_length: 14; clone_size: NA; v_call: TRBV4-1
cdr3_aa: ASSLITEETQY; cdr3_length: 11; clone_size: NA; v_call: TRBV7-2
cdr3_aa: ASSSTTGGSYNEQF; cdr3_length: 14; clone_size: NA; v_call: TRBV14